This TCR beta chain originates from a study of early stage breast cancer tumors. In the study overall: Among about twelve ER+/PR+/HER2- tumors, eight were ductal, four lobular. Study-wide points: Most shared enriched TCRB sequences were commonly generated ones. Tumors had approximately 2.7-fold higher T cell density and higher clonality than adjacent normal breast tissue.

Only in-frame clones appear in the TCRdb table, and some are missing; sequencing was by immunoSEQ multiplex PCR. The sample records 12,000 to 15,000 clones, roughly 84% being singletons. As to this clone: Its specificity is not known.

Germline lookup yields CDR1 SGHDT and CDR2 YYEEEE. The trim removed 0 bases at V and 2 bases at J, leaving 5 bases unmatched. The length of the CDR3 is 16 residues. Sequenced sample: normal breast tissue next to the tumor. This chain links TRBV5-6 with TRBJ2-1, with 7 bases that match TRBD1. The receptor's source is a person younger than 45 with breast cancer. In DNA form, the CDR3 reads TGTGCCAGCAGCTTGGACGAGGGGGCAACCTACAATGAGCAGTTCTTC. It yields the protein CASSLDEGATYNEQFF. Using reference TRBV5-6 and TRBJ2-1 for the parts outside the CDR3, the full variable domain is DAGVTQSPTHLIKTRGQQVTLRCSPKSGHDTVSWYQQALGQGPQFIFQYYEEEERQRGNFPDRFSGHQFPNYSSELNVNALLLGDSALYLCASSLDEGATYNEQFFGPGTRLTVL.